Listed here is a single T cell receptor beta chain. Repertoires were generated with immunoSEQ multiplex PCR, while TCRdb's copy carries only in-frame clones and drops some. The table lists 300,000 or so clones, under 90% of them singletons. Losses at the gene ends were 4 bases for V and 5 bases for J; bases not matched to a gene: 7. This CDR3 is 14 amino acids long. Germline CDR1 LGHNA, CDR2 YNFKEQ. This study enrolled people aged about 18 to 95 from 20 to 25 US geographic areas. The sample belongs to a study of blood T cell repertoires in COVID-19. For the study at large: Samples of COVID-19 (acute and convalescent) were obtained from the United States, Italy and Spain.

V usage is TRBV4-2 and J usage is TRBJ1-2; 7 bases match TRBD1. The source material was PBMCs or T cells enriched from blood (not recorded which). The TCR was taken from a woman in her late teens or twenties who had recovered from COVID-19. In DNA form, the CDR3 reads TGTGCCAGCAGCCCTCCGACAGGGAGGTATGGCTACACCTTC. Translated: CASSPPTGRYGYTF.